This T cell receptor (beta chain) was retrieved from a study of T cell changes during pregnancy in multiple sclerosis. Data came from immunoSEQ multiplex PCR; TCRdb stores just in-frame clones and leaves some out. Counted here are tens of thousands of clones, around 90% occurring once; the ten biggest clones make up less than 2%. The length of the CDR3 is 14 residues. V lost 6 bases to trimming and J lost 0 bases, with 6 bases between them. From germline, CDR1 is MNHEY and CDR2 SVGAGI. The sequence came from a female donor with multiple sclerosis, enrolled in a pregnancy study. The chain combines TRBV6-5 with TRBJ1-6, with unresolved D. The sequences come from peripheral blood, collected in the second trimester of pregnancy. The CDR3 region is CASRPSSYNSPLHF. CDR3 nucleotides: TGTGCCAGCAGACCGAGCTCCTATAATTCACCCCTCCACTTT.